This T cell receptor (beta chain) emerged from a study of T cell clonotyping in hematopoietic cell transplantation. Study-wide results and limits: No sorting was done, leaving CD4 and CD8 contributions mixed. At the given depth, recipient repertoires were over 95% de novo clonotypes. Graft donor and pretransplant recipient Inverse Simpson Index values predicted broader posttransplant TCR diversity.

The CDR3 covers 16 residues. CDR1 and CDR2 (germline): MDHEN, SYDVKM. J lost 1 base, V lost 5 bases, and 5 bases had no gene match. TCRdb's copy holds only in-frame clones and misses some; the assay was immunoSEQ multiplex PCR. This table holds nearly 9,000 clones, 90% to 95% found once. Samples: about 28 days before transplant, then days 30, 100 and 180 after. As for this clone: Its antigen is currently unknown.

The sample in question was PBMCs, obtained 100 days after allogeneic stem cell transplant. The receptor's source is a male patient aged 50 to 59 who had an allogeneic stem cell transplant from a related donor, so T cells may come from the graft donor. Some clones in this sample may be carry-over from other donors' samples. The chain is built from TRBV28 and TRBJ2-5; the match to TRBD2 covers 12 bases. The CDR3 protein is CASSRGTSGLQETQYF. CDR3 bases: TGTGCCAGCAGTCGCGGGACTAGCGGGCTCCAAGAGACCCAGTACTTC. The full variable domain, rest sourced from reference TRBV28 and TRBJ2-5, is DVKVTQSSRYLVKRTGEKVFLECVQDMDHENMFWYRQDPGLGLRLIYFSYDVKMKEKGDIPEGYSVSREKKERFSLILESASTNQTSMYLCASSRGTSGLQETQYFGPGTRLLVL.